This TCR beta chain was sequenced in a study of molecular identifiers for immune sequencing clone quantification. Whole-study results and caveats: Clones of above 20 RNA copies carried over 97% of effector molecules; in naive cells they carried under 1%. Underestimated sizes of highly expanded clones could result from identical TCR molecules that share a barcode.

TCRdb reanalysed the PCR reads using MiXCR and keeps one entry per CDR3 protein. The data show 70,000 to 95,000 distinct CDR3 sequences, over 15% seen once. Sequencing libraries of naive CD8 cells derived from roughly 20,000 to 1,000,000 sorted cells with 10%, 30% or 50% RNA. The CDR3 is 13 residues long. The germline CDR1 and CDR2 sequences are GTSNPN and SVGIG (reference sequence). Note on this clonotype: Its target is unknown. This may stem from a read error, because a much larger clone lies one nucleotide away.

Sequencing was performed on naive CD8+ T cells from blood, with Jurkat cell RNA spiked in. Specified subset: FACS-sorted CD8+CD4-CCR7+CD45RA+ naive T cells. The genes are TRBV30 and TRBJ2-7; D uncertain. The origin of this receptor is a human donor in good health. Some libraries in this study had Jurkat cell RNA spiked in. In DNA form, the CDR3 reads TGTGCCTGGAGTTACAGCAGCTCCTACGAGCAGCACTTC. This sequence encodes CAWSYSSSYEQHF.